This T cell receptor beta chain comes out of a study of glioma-infiltrating T cells after dendritic cell vaccination. Study-level information: Glioblastoma patients came from Phase I and II dendritic cell vaccination trials. Patients received three intradermal dendritic cell vaccine injections at biweekly intervals. Patients received autologous tumor lysate-pulsed dendritic cell vaccination between the early 2000s and the early 2010s.

TCRdb's copy holds only in-frame clones and misses some; the assay was immunoSEQ multiplex PCR. There are about 87,000 clones in the sample; 80% to 85% occur only once, and roughly 6.8% lies in the top ten. Time point denoted: after dendritic cell vaccination, including at tumor progression/relapse. The origin of this receptor is a human donor with glioblastoma. The specimen comprised blood, sampled after dendritic cell vaccination.

DNA for the CDR3: TGCAGCGCCTCACCGGGACAGAAGAACACTGAAGCTTTCTTT. This sequence encodes CSASPGQKNTEAFF. The genes are TRBV29-1 and TRBJ1-1; 7 nucleotides match TRBD1. The germline gives CDR1 SQVTM, CDR2 ANQGSEA. V lost 7 bases, J lost 1 base, and 9 bases stayed unmatched. This CDR3 has 14 amino acids.